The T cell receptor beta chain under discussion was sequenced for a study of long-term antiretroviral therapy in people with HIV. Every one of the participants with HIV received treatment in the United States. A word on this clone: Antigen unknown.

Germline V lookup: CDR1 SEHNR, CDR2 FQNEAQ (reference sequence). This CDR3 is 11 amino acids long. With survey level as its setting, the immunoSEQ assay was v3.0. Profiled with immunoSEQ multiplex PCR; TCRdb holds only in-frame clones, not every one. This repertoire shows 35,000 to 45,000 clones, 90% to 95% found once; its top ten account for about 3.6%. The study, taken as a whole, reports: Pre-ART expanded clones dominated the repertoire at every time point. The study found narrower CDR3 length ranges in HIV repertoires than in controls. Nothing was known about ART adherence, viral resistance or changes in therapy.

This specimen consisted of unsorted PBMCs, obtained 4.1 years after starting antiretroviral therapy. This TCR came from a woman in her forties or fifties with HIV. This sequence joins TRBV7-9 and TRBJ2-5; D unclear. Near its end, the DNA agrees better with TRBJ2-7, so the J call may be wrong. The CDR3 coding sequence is TGTGCCAGCAGCCCTAATTACGAGCAGTACTTC. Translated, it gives CASSPNYEQYF.